This T cell receptor beta chain was sequenced for a study of blood T cell repertoires in COVID-19. As processed by the authors: It was from reference gene primer amplification that nucleated cell counts were estimated. Clones were sequenced by immunoSEQ multiplex PCR, and TCRdb holds only the in-frame ones, with some missing. V, J and clone size reflect that table, while D and trimming were determined from the DNA. The sample lists about 240,000 clones; about 89% were seen once. The age range of participants was roughly 18 to 90 years, with residence in around 22 US areas. Germline V gene lookup returns CDR1 MDHEN and CDR2 SYDVKM. This CDR3 has 15 amino acids. V was trimmed by 3 bases and J by 6 bases, leaving 14 bases between them.

The clonotype originates from a woman in her twenties or thirties who had recovered from COVID-19. The rearrangement joins TRBV28 to TRBJ1-4; tentatively, D is TRBD1 (6 bases). The sequenced sample consisted of PBMCs or T cells enriched from blood (not recorded which). As DNA, the CDR3 is TGTGCCAGCAGTTTGTTGGGGGCAGGGGATGAAAAACTGTTTTTT. It is translated as CASSLLGAGDEKLFF.